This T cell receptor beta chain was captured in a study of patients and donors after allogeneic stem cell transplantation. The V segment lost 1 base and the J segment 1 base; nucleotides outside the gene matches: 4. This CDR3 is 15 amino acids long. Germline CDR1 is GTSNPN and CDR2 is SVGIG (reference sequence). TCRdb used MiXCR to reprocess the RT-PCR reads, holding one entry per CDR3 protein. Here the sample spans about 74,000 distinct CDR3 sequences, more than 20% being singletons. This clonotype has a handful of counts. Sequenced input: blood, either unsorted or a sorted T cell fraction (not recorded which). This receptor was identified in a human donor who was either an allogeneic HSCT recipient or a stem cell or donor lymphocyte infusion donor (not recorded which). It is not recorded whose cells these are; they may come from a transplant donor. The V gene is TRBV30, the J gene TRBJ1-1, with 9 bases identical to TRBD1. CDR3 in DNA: TGTGCCTGGAGTGCTGGGACAGGGTGGAACACTGAAGCTTTCTTT. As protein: CAWSAGTGWNTEAFF.